This entry describes one TCR beta chain. Its antigen is not yet known. No base qualities exist here, and no much larger clone lies one base off it. The germline V gene sets CDR1 to SNHLY and CDR2 to FYNNEI. The CDR3 numbers 12 residues from cysteine through phenylalanine. The CDR3 DNA has 36 bases and is translated from base 1. The trim is 4 bases for V and 3 bases for J, with a gap of 6 bases between the germline ends. The source of the sample is a study of blood T cell repertoires in COVID-19 (dated by TCRdb to the early 2020s). Some background on the complete study: The collaborator samples originated in the United States, Italy and Spain and spanned the acute and convalescent phases of COVID-19. The material from the prospective study consisted of cDNA or gDNA derived from T cells, B-cell-depleted T cells, or PBMCs. Deeply sampled blood TCRbeta repertoires from subjects exposed to, actively infected with, or recovered from COVID-19 were included in the dataset. The repertoires were released in a freely available public database meant as a resource for research on the immune response to SARS-CoV-2. The samples were drawn from two sources: the first 160 participants of the ongoing ImmuneRACE study, and 1,254 subjects contributed by 6 global collaborators. A de-identified subject ID, COVID-19 status, age in years and sex were almost always included in the sample metadata. HLA class I and class II types, where available, came from metadata supplied by the sample provider rather than from assay-based typing. What the work shows at the level of the full study, not this receptor alone: The quantity of clinical and demographic metadata differed by source and by participant and was supplied without curation.

TCRbeta CDR3 regions were amplified from genomic DNA by means of the immunoSEQ Assay, a bias-controlled multiplex PCR. The authors' pipeline ran thus. The number of nucleated cells in each sample was estimated from the amplification of reference gene primers within the assay. To quantify the absolute abundance of each unique TCRbeta CDR3 rearrangement, sequence reads were collapsed and filtered. For each sample, productive Simpson clonality was calculated by taking the square root of Simpson's diversity index across productive rearrangements. Imported from immuneACCESS, the table was reduced by TCRdb to in-frame sequences with V and J called. These copies leave out some clones; in studies compared against another copy, an unresolved V gene accounts for under half, and the cause of the remainder is not known. V and J calls and clone size are given by that table; D and trimming were obtained from the DNA. The sample table lists hundreds of thousands of clones, 75% to 90% of them with a count of one. The ten largest account for less than 2.5% of the sample.

Participants in the prospective study were enrolled through a virtual design, were aged roughly 18 to 95 years, and lived in about two dozen United States geographic areas. In the prospective study, cohorts were assigned on the basis of participant-reported clinical history obtained from a screening survey and a study questionnaire. Recovered participants in ImmuneRACE Cohort 3 were defined as having two consecutive negative NP/OP PCR tests, clearance from a healthcare professional, or resolution of symptoms. In the prospective study, mobile phlebotomists collected whole blood, serum and a nasopharyngeal or oropharyngeal swab from each participant. Over a roughly 2-month period, participants in the prospective study had the option of providing additional blood draws and questionnaires. Prospective study blood samples were shipped either frozen or at room temperature before DNA extraction.

Sequencing was carried out using PBMCs or T cells enriched from blood (not recorded which). This receptor was taken from a woman between 18 and 29 years old who had recovered from COVID-19. The V and J genes are TRBV2 and TRBJ1-2, and TRBD1 may be the D gene, going by 5 matching bases. The CDR3 here reads CASSVGDYGYTF. In nucleotides, the sequence is TGTGCCAGCAGTGTAGGGGACTATGGCTACACCTTC.